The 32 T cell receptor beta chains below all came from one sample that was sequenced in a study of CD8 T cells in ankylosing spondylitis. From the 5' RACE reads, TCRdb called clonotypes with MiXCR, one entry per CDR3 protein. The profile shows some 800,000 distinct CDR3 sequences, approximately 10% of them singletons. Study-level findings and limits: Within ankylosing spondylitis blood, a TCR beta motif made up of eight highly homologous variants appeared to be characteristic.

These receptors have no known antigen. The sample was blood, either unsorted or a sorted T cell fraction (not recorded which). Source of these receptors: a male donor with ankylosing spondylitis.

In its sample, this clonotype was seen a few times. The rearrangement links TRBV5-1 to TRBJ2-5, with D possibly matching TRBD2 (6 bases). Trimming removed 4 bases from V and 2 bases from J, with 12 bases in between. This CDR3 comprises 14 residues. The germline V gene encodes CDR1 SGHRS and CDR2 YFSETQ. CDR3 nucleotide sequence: TGCGCCAGCAGCGGAGGGACGCCGCAAGAGACCCAGTACTTC. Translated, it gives CASSGGTPQETQYF.

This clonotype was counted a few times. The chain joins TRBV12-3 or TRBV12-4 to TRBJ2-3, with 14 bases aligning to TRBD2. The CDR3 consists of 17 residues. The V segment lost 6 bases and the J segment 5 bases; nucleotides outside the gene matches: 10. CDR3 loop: CASSYLRLAGGGDTQYF. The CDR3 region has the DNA TGTGCCAGCAGCTACCTAAGACTAGCGGGAGGGGGAGATACGCAGTATTTT.

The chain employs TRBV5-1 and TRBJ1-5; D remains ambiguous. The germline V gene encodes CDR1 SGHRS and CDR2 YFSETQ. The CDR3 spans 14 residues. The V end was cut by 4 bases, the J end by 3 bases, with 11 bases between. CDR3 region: CASSPRSPNQPQHF. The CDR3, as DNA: TGCGCCAGCAGCCCCCGGTCCCCCAATCAGCCCCAGCATTTT.

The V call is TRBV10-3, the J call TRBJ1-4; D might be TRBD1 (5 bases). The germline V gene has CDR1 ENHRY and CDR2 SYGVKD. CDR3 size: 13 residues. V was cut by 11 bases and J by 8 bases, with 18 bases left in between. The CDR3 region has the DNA TGTGCCGTCCGTCGGGGGGTAGAGGAAAAACTGTTTTTT. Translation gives CAVRRGVEEKLFF.

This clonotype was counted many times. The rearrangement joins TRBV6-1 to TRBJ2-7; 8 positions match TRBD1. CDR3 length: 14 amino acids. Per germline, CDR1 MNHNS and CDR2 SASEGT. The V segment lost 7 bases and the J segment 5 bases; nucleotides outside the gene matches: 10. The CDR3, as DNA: TGTGCCAGCATCGCCCCGGGACAGGCCCACGAGCAGTACTTC. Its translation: CASIAPGQAHEQYF.

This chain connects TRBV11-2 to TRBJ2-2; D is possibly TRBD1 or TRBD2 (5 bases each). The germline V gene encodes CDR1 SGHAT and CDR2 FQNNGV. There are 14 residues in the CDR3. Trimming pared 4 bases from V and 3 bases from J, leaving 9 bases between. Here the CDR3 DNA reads TGTGCCAGCAGCTGGGGACGAGACACCGGGGAGCTGTTTTTT. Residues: CASSWGRDTGELFF.

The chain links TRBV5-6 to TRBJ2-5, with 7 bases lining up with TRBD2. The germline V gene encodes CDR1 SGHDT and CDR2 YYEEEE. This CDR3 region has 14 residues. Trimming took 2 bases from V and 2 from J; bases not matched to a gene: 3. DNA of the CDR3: TGTGCCAGCAGCTTCAAAGCGGGGCAAGAGACCCAGTACTTC. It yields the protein CASSFKAGQETQYF.

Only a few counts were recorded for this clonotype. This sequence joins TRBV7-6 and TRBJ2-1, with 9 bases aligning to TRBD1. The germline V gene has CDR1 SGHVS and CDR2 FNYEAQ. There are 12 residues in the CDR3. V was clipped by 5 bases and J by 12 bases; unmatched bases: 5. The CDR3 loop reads CASSADRGSQFF. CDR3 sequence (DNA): TGTGCCAGCAGCGCGGACAGGGGTTCGCAGTTCTTC.

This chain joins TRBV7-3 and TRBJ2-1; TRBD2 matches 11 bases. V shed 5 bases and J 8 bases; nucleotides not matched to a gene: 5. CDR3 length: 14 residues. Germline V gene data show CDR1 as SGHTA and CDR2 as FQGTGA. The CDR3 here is CASSAGLAVDEQFF. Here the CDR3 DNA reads TGTGCCAGCAGCGCGGGACTAGCGGTGGATGAGCAGTTCTTC.

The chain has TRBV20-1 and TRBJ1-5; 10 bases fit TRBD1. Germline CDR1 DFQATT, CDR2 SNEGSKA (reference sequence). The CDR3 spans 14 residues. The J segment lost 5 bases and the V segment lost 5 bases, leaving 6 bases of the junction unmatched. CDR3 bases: TGCAGTGCTCAAACGGACAGGGGGGATCAGCCCCAGCATTTT. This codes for CSAQTDRGDQPQHF.

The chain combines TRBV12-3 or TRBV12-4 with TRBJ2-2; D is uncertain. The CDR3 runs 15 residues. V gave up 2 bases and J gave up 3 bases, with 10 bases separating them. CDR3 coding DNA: TGTGCCAGCAGTTTAAGGCAACTTTACACCGGGGAGCTGTTTTTT. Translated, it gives CASSLRQLYTGELFF.

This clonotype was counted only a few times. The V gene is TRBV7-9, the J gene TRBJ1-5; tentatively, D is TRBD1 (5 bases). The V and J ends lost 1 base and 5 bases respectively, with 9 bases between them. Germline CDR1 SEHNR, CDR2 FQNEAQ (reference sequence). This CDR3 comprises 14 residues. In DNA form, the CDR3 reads TGTGCCAGCAGCTTAGGGGACCCCTATCAGCCCCAGCATTTT. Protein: CASSLGDPYQPQHF.

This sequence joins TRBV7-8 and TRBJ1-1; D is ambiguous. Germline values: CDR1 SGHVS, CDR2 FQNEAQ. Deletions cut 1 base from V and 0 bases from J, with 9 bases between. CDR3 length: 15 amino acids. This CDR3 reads CASSLVVTMNTEAFF. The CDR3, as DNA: TGTGCCAGCAGCTTAGTGGTCACAATGAACACTGAAGCTTTCTTT.

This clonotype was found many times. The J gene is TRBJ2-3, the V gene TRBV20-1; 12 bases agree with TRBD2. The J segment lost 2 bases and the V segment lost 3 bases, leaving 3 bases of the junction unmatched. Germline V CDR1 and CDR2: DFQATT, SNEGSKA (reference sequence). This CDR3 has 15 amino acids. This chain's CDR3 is CSARASGGATDTQYF. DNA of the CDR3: TGCAGTGCTAGGGCTAGCGGGGGGGCCACAGATACGCAGTATTTT.

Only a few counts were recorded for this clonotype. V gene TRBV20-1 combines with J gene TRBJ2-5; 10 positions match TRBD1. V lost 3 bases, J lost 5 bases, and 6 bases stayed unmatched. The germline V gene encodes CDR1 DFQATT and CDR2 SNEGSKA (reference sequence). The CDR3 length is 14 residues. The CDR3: CSARGDRGYETQYF. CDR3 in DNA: TGCAGTGCTAGGGGGGACAGGGGCTATGAGACCCAGTACTTC.

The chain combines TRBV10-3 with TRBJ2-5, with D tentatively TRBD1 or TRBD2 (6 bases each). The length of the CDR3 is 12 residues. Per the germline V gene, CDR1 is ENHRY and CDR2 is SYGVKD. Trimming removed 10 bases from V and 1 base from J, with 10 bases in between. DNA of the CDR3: TGTGCCACGAGGGGGGTCCAAGAGACCCAGTACTTC. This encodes CATRGVQETQYF.

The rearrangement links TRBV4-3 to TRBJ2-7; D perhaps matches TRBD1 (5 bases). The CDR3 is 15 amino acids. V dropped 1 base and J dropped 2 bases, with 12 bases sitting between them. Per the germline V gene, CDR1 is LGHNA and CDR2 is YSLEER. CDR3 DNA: TGCGCCAGCAGCCAAGTTACAAGGGGCCCCTACGAGCAGTACTTC. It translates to CASSQVTRGPYEQYF.

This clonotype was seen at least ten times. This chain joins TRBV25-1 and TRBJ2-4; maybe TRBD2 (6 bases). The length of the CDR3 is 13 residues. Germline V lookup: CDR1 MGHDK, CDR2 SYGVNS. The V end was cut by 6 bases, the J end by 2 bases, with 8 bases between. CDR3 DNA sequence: TGTGCCAGCAGCCGGGAGTCCAAAAACATTCAGTACTTC. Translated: CASSRESKNIQYF. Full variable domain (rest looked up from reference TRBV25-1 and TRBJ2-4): EADIYQTPRYLVIGTGKKITLECSQTMGHDKMYWYQQDPGMELHLIHYSYGVNSTEKGDLSSESTVSRIRTEHFPLTLESARPSHTSQYLCASSRESKNIQYFGAGTRLSVL.

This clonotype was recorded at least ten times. CDR3 loop: CSARAIMRTGQPQHF. DNA of the CDR3: TGCAGTGCTAGAGCTATAATGCGGACAGGGCAGCCCCAGCATTTT. The chain carries TRBV20-1 and TRBJ1-5; 8 bases align to TRBD1. The trim removed 1 base at V and 7 bases at J, leaving 9 bases unmatched. This CDR3 has 15 amino acids. Per germline, CDR1 DFQATT and CDR2 SNEGSKA (reference sequence).

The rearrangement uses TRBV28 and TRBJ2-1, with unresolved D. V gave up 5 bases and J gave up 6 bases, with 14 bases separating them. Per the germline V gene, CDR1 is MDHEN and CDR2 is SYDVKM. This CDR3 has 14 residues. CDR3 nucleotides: TGTGCCAGCAGTACCTCCGGCAACGTCAATGAGCAGTTCTTC. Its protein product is CASSTSGNVNEQFF. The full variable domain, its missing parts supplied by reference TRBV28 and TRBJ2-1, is DVKVTQSSRYLVKRTGEKVFLECVQDMDHENMFWYRQDPGLGLRLIYFSYDVKMKEKGDIPEGYSVSREKKERFSLILESASTNQTSMYLCASSTSGNVNEQFFGPGTRLTVL.

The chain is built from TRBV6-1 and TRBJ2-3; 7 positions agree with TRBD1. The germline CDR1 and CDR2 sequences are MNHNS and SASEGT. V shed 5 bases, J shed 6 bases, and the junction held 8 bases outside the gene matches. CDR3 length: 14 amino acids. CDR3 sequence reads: CASSIRGLGDTQYF. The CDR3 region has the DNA TGTGCCAGCAGTATTAGGGGGCTAGGGGATACGCAGTATTTT.

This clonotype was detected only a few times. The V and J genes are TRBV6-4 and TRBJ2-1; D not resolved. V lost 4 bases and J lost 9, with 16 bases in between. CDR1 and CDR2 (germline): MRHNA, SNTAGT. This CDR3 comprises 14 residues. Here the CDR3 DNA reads TGTGCCAGCAGTGTAGGTCCTCGAGCAGTTGAGCAGTTCTTC. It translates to CASSVGPRAVEQFF.

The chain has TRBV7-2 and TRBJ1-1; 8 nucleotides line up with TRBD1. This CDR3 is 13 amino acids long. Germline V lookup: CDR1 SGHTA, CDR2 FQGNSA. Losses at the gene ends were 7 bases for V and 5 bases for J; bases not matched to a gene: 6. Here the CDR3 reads CASTPRGPTEAFF. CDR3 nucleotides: TGTGCCAGCACCCCCAGGGGGCCAACTGAAGCTTTCTTT.

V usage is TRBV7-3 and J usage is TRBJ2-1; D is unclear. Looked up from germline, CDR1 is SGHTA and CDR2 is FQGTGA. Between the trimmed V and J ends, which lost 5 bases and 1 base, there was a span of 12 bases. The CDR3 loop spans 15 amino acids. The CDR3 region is CASSLVISSYNEQFF. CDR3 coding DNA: TGTGCCAGCAGCCTAGTAATAAGTTCCTACAATGAGCAGTTCTTC.

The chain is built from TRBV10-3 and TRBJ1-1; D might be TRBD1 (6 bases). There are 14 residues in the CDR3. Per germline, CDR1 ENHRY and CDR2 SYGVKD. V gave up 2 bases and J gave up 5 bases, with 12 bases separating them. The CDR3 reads CAISEEGGETEAFF. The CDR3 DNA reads TGTGCCATCAGTGAGGAGGGGGGGGAGACTGAAGCTTTCTTT.

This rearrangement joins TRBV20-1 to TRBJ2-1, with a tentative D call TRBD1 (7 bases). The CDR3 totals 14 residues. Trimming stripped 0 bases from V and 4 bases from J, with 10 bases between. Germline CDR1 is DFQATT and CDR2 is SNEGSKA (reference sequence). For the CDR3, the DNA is TGCAGTGCTAGAGACAGGGGGGCTTACAATGAGCAGTTCTTC. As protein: CSARDRGAYNEQFF.

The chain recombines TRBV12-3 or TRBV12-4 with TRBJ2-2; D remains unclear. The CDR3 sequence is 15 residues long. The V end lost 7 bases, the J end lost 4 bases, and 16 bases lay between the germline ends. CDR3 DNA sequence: TGTGCCAGCACCCCTAATAGGAATCCCACCGGGGAGCTGTTTTTT. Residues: CASTPNRNPTGELFF.

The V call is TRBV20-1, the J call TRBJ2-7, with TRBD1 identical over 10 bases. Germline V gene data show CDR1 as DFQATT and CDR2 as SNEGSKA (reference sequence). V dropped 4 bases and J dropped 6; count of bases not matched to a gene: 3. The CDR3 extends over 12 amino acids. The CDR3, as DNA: TGCAGTGCTACCGGGACAGGGGCCGAGCAGTACTTC. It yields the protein CSATGTGAEQYF.

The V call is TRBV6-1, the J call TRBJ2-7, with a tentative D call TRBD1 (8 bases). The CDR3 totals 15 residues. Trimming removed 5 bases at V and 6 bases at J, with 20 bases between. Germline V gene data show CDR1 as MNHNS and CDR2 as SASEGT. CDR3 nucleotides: TGTGCCAGCAGTCCTGGACAGGGAGGGTGGGGCGAGCAGTACTTC. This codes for CASSPGQGGWGEQYF.

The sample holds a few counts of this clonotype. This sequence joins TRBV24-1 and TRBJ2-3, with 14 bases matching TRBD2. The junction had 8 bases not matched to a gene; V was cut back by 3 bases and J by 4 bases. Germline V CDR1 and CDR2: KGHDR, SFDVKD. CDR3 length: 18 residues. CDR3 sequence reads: CATSDRLGLAGAPDTQYF. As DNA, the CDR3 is TGTGCCACCAGTGATCGGTTGGGACTAGCGGGAGCTCCAGATACGCAGTATTTT.

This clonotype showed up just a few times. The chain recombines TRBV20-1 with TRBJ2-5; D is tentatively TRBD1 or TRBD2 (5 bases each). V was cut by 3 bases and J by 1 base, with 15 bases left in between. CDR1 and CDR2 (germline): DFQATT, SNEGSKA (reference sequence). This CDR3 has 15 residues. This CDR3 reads CSARGEKSSQETQYF. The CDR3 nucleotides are TGCAGTGCTAGGGGGGAGAAATCGTCCCAAGAGACCCAGTACTTC.

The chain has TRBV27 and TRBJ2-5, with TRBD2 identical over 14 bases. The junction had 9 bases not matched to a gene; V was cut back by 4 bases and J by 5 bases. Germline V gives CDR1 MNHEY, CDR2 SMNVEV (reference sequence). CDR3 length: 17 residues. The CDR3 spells CASSSRGLAGVGETQYF. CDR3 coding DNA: TGTGCCAGCAGTTCCCGGGGACTAGCGGGGGTTGGGGAGACCCAGTACTTC.